This T cell receptor (beta chain) was documented in a study of blood T cells in healthy people across ages. Study in general: There was about one barcoded beta molecule captured by template switching per two T cells.

Whole-study results and caveats: Long-lived donors carried more naive CD4+ cells and greater diversity than aged donors. Naive and antigen-experienced cells could not be conclusively compared, given unsorted PBMCs.

The V end was cut by 0 bases, the J end by 12 bases, with 11 bases between. The germline gives CDR1 SEHNR, CDR2 FQNEAQ (reference sequence). This CDR3 is built from 12 residues. Together with a sample-barcoded 5' primer, a J-beta primer mix was included in a second PCR lasting roughly 6 to 12 cycles. MiXCR, applied by TCRdb to the 5' RACE reads, yields one record per CDR3 protein. The sample shows approximately 800,000 distinct CDR3 sequences, 55% to 65% of them seen only once. No fewer than 5.5 micrograms of total RNA were isolated from every sample. As regards this clonotype: Its antigen remains unknown.

The sequence came from a young man in good health. Sequencing input: blood. J is TRBJ2-5 and V is TRBV7-9; D is unclear. CDR3 DNA sequence: TGTGCCAGCAGCTTAGCCGACCAAGCTAAGTACTTC. This sequence encodes CASSLADQAKYF.